The clone carrying this T cell receptor (beta chain) was counted a single time. Its target is not known. This specimen comes from a study of siplizumab effects on memory and regulatory T cells. Roughly 10^5 TCR templates underwent assay in each sample. The protocol was immunoSEQ multiplex PCR, while the TCRdb copy is restricted to in-frame clones and leaves out a portion. The sample lists around 77,000 clones; 91% were seen once. Findings and limits, study-wide: Siplizumab caused a significant drop in alloreactive sequences traceable to unstimulated CD4+ memory cells. Memory cells seemed less diverse than naive T cells, which seemed major alloresponse contributors. Alloreactive clones mapping to unstimulated subsets formed only a minor fraction.

Germline-derived CDR1 and CDR2 are SNHLY and FYNNEI. The CDR3 has 13 amino acids. Trimming shortened V by 2 bases and J by 3 bases, and 7 bases separated the two germline ends. The chain links TRBV2 to TRBJ2-5; D gene ambiguous. The receptor was derived from a human donor in good health. Sequencing was done on a sample of CD8+ T cells sorted from blood. CDR3 in amino acids: CASSERWKETQYF. The CDR3 nucleotides are TGTGCCAGCAGTGAAAGGTGGAAAGAGACCCAGTACTTC. Based on the CDR3 plus reference TRBV2 and TRBJ2-5, the full variable domain is EPEVTQTPSHQVTQMGQEVILRCVPISNHLYFYWYRQILGQKVEFLVSFYNNEISEKSEIFDDQFSVERPDGSNFTLKIRSTKLEDSAMYFCASSERWKETQYFGPGTRLLVL.